This T cell receptor (beta chain) was documented in a study of control samples from healthy donors and cancer patients. Here immunoSEQ multiplex PCR was the method, and the copy in TCRdb shows in-frame clones only, minus some. Among about 85,000 clones listed, 90% were seen once. V lost 4 bases, J lost 6 bases, and 10 bases stayed unmatched. Germline loops: CDR1 MGHRA, CDR2 YSYEKL. The CDR3 sequence is 16 residues long. The sequenced material came from blood. The J gene is TRBJ2-3, the V gene TRBV4-1, with TRBD2 matching over 10 bases. This clonotype was sampled from a woman aged 18-29 years in good health. For the CDR3, the DNA is TGCGCCAGCAGCCCGGACTCTAGCGGGGGTTCTGATACGCAGTATTTT. It specifies CASSPDSSGGSDTQYF.